These 5 T cell receptor beta chains were all obtained from the same sample, sequenced in a study of T cells in Graves' hyperthyroidism and ophthalmopathy. RNA transcripts gave rise to amplified TCR beta CDR3 regions. The TCR CDR3 first-round RT-PCR relied on the HTBI primer set. Via MiXCR, TCRdb re-called the multiplex PCR reads, giving one row per CDR3 protein. Counted here are around 300,000 distinct CDR3 sequences, about 25% occurring once; the ten biggest clones make up roughly 24%. The specimen was blood. Receptor source: a man in his forties or fifties with Graves' hyperthyroidism that later progressed to Graves' ophthalmopathy.

This clonotype was observed a handful of times. J is TRBJ1-1 and V is TRBV27; D is unresolved. Germline V CDR1 and CDR2: MNHEY, SMNVEV (reference sequence). Trimming shortened V by 0 bases and J by 1 base, and 24 bases separated the two germline ends. The CDR3 length is 20 residues. The CDR3 here is CASSLSIIRPGGVQNTEAFF. The CDR3 DNA reads as TGTGCCAGCAGTTTATCCATCATACGGCCCGGCGGGGTGCAGAACACTGAAGCTTTCTTT.

This clonotype was picked up many times. The rearrangement joins TRBV30 to TRBJ2-7; possibly TRBD2 for D (5 bases). Germline V gives CDR1 GTSNPN, CDR2 SVGIG (reference sequence). Trimming removed 3 bases from V and 5 bases from J, with 17 bases in between. The CDR3 runs to 14 residues. The CDR3 nucleotides are TGTGCCTGGAGGTGGTCAGCGGCAGGCAACGAGCAGTACTTC. Amino acids: CAWRWSAAGNEQYF.

This clonotype was counted many times. This chain links TRBV6-2 or TRBV6-3 with TRBJ1-2; 10 nucleotides align to TRBD1. V was pared by 5 bases and J by 2 bases, with 2 bases of the junction left unmatched. This CDR3 region has 14 residues. Germline values: CDR1 MNHEY, CDR2 SVGEGT. CDR3 in DNA: TGTGCCAGCAGTCCGGGACAGGGGAACTATGGCTACACCTTC. Amino acids: CASSPGQGNYGYTF.

This clonotype is medium-sized. The chain is built from TRBV6-1 and TRBJ2-7; TRBD2 agrees at 7 bases. CDR1 and CDR2 from the germline V gene are MNHNS and SASEGT. The V gene end was trimmed by 5 bases and the J gene end by 4 bases; junction bases not matched to a gene: 11. The CDR3 is 15 amino acids. Written as DNA, the CDR3 is TGTGCCAGCAGTCTCGGTGGCGGGAGTAGTTACGAGCAGTACTTC. Translated, it gives CASSLGGGSSYEQYF.

This clonotype came up many times. The chain is built from TRBV6-1 and TRBJ2-7; D unresolved. There are 17 residues in the CDR3. Germline V gene data show CDR1 as MNHNS and CDR2 as SASEGT. Trimming removed 1 base from V and 2 bases from J, with 18 bases in between. CDR3: CASSEEGFHVTAYEQYF. The CDR3 DNA is TGTGCCAGCAGTGAAGAAGGCTTCCATGTTACAGCCTACGAGCAGTACTTC.